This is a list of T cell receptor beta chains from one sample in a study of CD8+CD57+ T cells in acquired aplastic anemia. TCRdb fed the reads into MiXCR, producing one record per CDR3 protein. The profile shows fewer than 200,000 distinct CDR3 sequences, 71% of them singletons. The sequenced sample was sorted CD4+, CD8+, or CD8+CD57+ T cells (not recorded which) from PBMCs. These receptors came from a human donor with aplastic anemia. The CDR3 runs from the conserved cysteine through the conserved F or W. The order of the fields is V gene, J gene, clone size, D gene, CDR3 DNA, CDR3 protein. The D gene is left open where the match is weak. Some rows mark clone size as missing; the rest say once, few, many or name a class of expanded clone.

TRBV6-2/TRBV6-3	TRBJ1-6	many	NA	TGTGCCAGCAGTTATCCGGGAGGTCAGAATTCACCCCTCCACTTT	CASSYPGGQNSPLHF
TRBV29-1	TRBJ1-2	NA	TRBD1	TGCAGCGTTGGACCGGGACAGGCCTTTTATGGCTACACCTTC	CSVGPGQAFYGYTF
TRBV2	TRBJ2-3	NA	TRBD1	TGTGCCAGCAGTCTAGGACAGGGGGCAGCAGATACGCAGTATTTT	CASSLGQGAADTQYF
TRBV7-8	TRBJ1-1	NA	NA	TGTGCCAGCAGCTTCTTCGGGGAAACTGAAGCTTTCTTT	CASSFFGETEAFF
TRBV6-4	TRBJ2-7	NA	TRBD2	TGTGCCAGCAGTGACCTAGCGGAGCCTTCCTACGAGCAGTACTTC	CASSDLAEPSYEQYF
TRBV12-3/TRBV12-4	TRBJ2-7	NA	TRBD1	TGTGCCAGCAGTTACGGACAGGGGGCAGGGTACTTC	CASSYGQGAGYF
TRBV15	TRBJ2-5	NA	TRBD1	TGTGCCACCAGCAGAGACCGGGACAGGGAAGAGACCCAGTACTTC	CATSRDRDREETQYF
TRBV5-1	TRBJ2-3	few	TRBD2	TGCGCCAGCAGCCGACTAGCGGGACGCACAGATACGCAGTATTTT	CASSRLAGRTDTQYF
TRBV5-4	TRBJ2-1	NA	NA	TGTGCCAGCAGCTTGCGAGGGGTTGGCAATGAGCAGTTCTTC	CASSLRGVGNEQFF
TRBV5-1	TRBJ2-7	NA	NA	TGCGCCAGCAGCGAAGGGACCGTGTGGGAGCAGTACTTC	CASSEGTVWEQYF
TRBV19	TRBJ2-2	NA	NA	TGTGCTACAGTAGTATTTAACACCGGGGAGCTGTTTTTT	CATVVFNTGELFF
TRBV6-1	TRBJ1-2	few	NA	TGTGCCAGCAGTGGGCTCTCCCCTGGAGGTGAATATGGCTACACCTTC	CASSGLSPGGEYGYTF
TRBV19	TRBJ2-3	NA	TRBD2	TGTGCCAGTAGTTACACTAGCGGTCGCACAGATACGCAGTATTTT	CASSYTSGRTDTQYF
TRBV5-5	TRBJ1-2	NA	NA	TGTGCCATACCATTTGCCTATGGCTACACCTTC	CAIPFAYGYTF
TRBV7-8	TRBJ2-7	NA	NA	TGTGCCAGCAGCTACTTAGGGGGATACGAGCAGTACTTC	CASSYLGGYEQYF
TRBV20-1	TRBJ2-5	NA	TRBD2	TGCAGTGCTAGAGTTTGGGGGGGGAATCAGCCCCAGTACTTC	CSARVWGGNQPQYF
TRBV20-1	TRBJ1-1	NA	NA	TGCAGTGCTAAAGGACGGGGTGAGATCACTGAAGCTTTCTTT	CSAKGRGEITEAFF
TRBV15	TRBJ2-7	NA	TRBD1	TGTGCCACCAGCAGAGATCTGCCAGGGGGCAACTACGAGCAGTACTTC	CATSRDLPGGNYEQYF
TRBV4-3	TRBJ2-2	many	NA	TGCGCCAGCAGCCAAGGCACCAGGGGCACCGGGGAGCTGTTTTTT	CASSQGTRGTGELFF
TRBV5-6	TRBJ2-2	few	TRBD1	TGTGCCAGCAGCCGAGGGGGCCGAGGGTATACCGGGGAGCTGTTTTTT	CASSRGGRGYTGELFF
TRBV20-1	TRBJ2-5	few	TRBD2	TGCAGTGCTACGACTAGCGGGGGACAAGAGACCCAGTACTTC	CSATTSGGQETQYF
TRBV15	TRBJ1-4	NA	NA	TGTGCCACCAGCAGAGATAGTGGGGGGCCGCTTGGAGAAAAACTGTTTTTT	CATSRDSGGPLGEKLFF
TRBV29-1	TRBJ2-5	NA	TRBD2	TGCAGCGTTGCAGGGTCTAGCGGACAAGAGACCCAGTACTTC	CSVAGSSGQETQYF
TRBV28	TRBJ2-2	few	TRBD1	TGTGCCAGCAGTTTACCCAATCCACGACAGGGAGTTGACGGGGAGCTGTTTTTT	CASSLPNPRQGVDGELFF
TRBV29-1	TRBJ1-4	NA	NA	TGCAGCGTCCTCTGGTCAGCAGAGCCTGAAAAACTGTTTTTT	CSVLWSAEPEKLFF
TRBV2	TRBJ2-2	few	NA	TGTGCCACCCTGCGCGGGGAGCTGTTTTTT	CATLRGELFF
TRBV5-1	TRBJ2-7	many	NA	TGCGCCAGCAGCTTGGTGGGCTACGAGCAGTACTTC	CASSLVGYEQYF
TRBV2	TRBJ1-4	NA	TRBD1	TGTGCCAGCAGTGCGCGGACAGGAGGTGAAAAACTGTTTTTT	CASSARTGGEKLFF
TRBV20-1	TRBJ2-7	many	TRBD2	TGCAGTGCTAGGAATCTAGCGGGGAACGAGCAGTACTTC	CSARNLAGNEQYF
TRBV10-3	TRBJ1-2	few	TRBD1	TGTGCCATCAGTCGGGACAGGGGGTCTCGGGACTATGGCTACACCTTC	CAISRDRGSRDYGYTF
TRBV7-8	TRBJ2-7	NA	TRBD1	TGTGCCAGCAGTCCAGGACAGGGGGTTTCCTACGAGCAGTACTTC	CASSPGQGVSYEQYF
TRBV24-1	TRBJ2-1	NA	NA	TGTGCCACCAGTGATGGGGGGACATCCTACAATGAGCAGTTCTTC	CATSDGGTSYNEQFF
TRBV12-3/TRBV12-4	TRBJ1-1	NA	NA	TGTGCCAGCAGTTTAGAACAGAGCACTGAAGCTTTCTTT	CASSLEQSTEAFF
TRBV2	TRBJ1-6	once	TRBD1	TGTGCCAGCAGTGATAACAGGGGAGGTGGTTCACCCCTCCACTTT	CASSDNRGGGSPLHF
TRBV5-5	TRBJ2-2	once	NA	TGTGCCAGCAGCTTCCCGCCCGGGGAGCTGTTTTTT	CASSFPPGELFF
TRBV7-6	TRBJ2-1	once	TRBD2	TGTGCCAGCAGCTTAGGGGAAGCGGGAGTGGGCAATGAGCAGTTCTTC	CASSLGEAGVGNEQFF
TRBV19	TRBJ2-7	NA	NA	TGTGCCAGTAGTATTTCAGAGACCGTTACCTACGAGCAGTACTTC	CASSISETVTYEQYF